One and the same sample provided the 2 T cell receptor beta chains below, sequenced in a study of neurological immune-mediated disorders. TCRdb ran MiXCR on the 5' RACE reads and lists one entry per CDR3 protein. This table has about 70,000 distinct CDR3 sequences, about 5% appearing once. Sequencing was performed on PBMCs. These receptor sequences come from a woman between 65 and 79 years old with multiple sclerosis.

The table lists this clonotype with many counts. This chain joins TRBV7-3 and TRBJ2-2, with a tentative D call TRBD2 (7 bases). The V and J ends lost 1 base and 1 base respectively, with 13 bases between them. Germline-derived CDR1 and CDR2 are SGHTA and FQGTGA. The CDR3 has 17 amino acids. CDR3 in amino acids: CASSLKGGGLNTGELFF. The CDR3 DNA follows: TGTGCCAGCAGCTTAAAAGGGGGGGGACTGAACACCGGGGAGCTGTTTTTT.

As to this clonotype: A much larger clonotype is one base distant, so this may be a read error. V gene TRBV15 combines with J gene TRBJ2-5, with 8 bases aligning to TRBD2. Germline values: CDR1 LNHNV, CDR2 YYDKDF (reference sequence). This CDR3 region has 14 residues. The CDR3 coding sequence is TGTGCCACCACGTCCGGCGGGAGGCAAGAGACCAAGTACTTC. Its translation: CATTSGGRQETKYF.